Following are 14 T cell receptor beta chains from one sample sequenced in a study of blood T cell repertoires in COVID-19. Repertoires were generated with immunoSEQ multiplex PCR, while TCRdb's copy carries only in-frame clones and drops some. The data show about 390,000 clones, around 87% seen once. The sample was peripheral blood. The receptors shown here come from an older woman with COVID-19, enrolled during active disease.

V gene TRBV28 combines with J gene TRBJ1-5, with no clear D. V was pared by 3 bases and J by 7 bases, with 13 bases between. Germline V gene sequence: CDR1 MDHEN, CDR2 SYDVKM. The CDR3 runs 14 residues. Here the CDR3 DNA reads TGTGCCAGCAGTTTGGAGGGAGGTGGGCAGCCCCAGCATTTT. Its protein product is CASSLEGGGQPQHF. The full variable domain, in which reference TRBV28 and TRBJ1-5 provide the parts outside the CDR3, is DVKVTQSSRYLVKRTGEKVFLECVQDMDHENMFWYRQDPGLGLRLIYFSYDVKMKEKGDIPEGYSVSREKKERFSLILESASTNQTSMYLCASSLEGGGQPQHFGDGTRLSIL.

This rearrangement joins TRBV3-1 (or the pseudogene TRBV3-2) to TRBJ2-5, with 16 bases matching TRBD2. Germline lookup yields CDR1 LGHDT and CDR2 YNNKEL (reference sequence). The CDR3 is 18 residues long. With 3 bases clipped from V and 5 bases from J, the junction kept 9 bases outside the gene matches. CDR3 DNA: TGTGCCAGCAGCCATTTGGGGACTAGCGGGGGGGCCGGTGAGACCCAGTACTTC. Protein sequence: CASSHLGTSGGAGETQYF.

The chain has TRBV6-1 and TRBJ1-2, with unresolved D. This CDR3 is built from 15 residues. V lost 0 bases to trimming and J lost 2 bases, with 10 bases between them. Germline CDR1 MNHNS, CDR2 SASEGT. The CDR3 sequence: CASSEAHNLNYGYTF. In DNA, the CDR3 is TGTGCCAGCAGTGAAGCGCACAACCTCAACTATGGCTACACCTTC.

V and J are TRBV9 and TRBJ1-5; D is uncertain. CDR1 SGDLS and CDR2 YYNGEE come from the germline V gene. Trimming removed 5 bases at V and 4 bases at J, with 16 bases between. The CDR3 is 15 amino acids. The CDR3 is CASRENSLENQPQHF. For the CDR3, the DNA is TGTGCCAGCAGAGAGAACAGCTTGGAAAATCAGCCCCAGCATTTT.

This chain connects TRBV19 to TRBJ2-7; 9 bases align to TRBD1. Germline V gives CDR1 LNHDA, CDR2 SQIVND (reference sequence). CDR3 length: 14 residues. V was clipped by 7 bases and J by 9 bases; unmatched bases: 13. In DNA form, the CDR3 reads TGTGCCAGTACCCCCACCGGGACAGGGCAAACGCAGTACTTC. It is translated as CASTPTGTGQTQYF.

The chain uses TRBV12-3 or TRBV12-4 and TRBJ2-1; D may be TRBD2 (5 bases). The CDR3 is 13 residues long. V lost 5 bases, J lost 8 bases, and 13 bases lay in between. CDR3 amino acids: CASSDHAGDEQFF. As DNA, the CDR3 is TGTGCCAGCAGTGACCACGCGGGCGATGAGCAGTTCTTC.

This clone was seen at least ten times. V usage is TRBV20-1 and J usage is TRBJ2-7; 9 bases match TRBD2. There are 15 residues in the CDR3. After removal of 3 bases from V and 2 bases from J, the junction contained 8 bases not matched to a gene. Germline loops: CDR1 DFQATT, CDR2 SNEGSKA (reference sequence). CDR3 coding DNA: TGCAGTGCTAGTTCCAGCGGGGGGTCTACCTACGAGCAGTACTTC. This gives the protein CSASSSGGSTYEQYF.

The chain employs TRBV6-5 and TRBJ1-2, with D possibly TRBD1 on 5 matching bases. The CDR3 extends over 13 amino acids. Trimming removed 6 bases at V and 2 bases at J, with 10 bases between. CDR1 and CDR2 (germline): MNHEY, SVGAGI. CDR3 nucleotides: TGTGCCAGCAGGACGGGGGTAAACTATGGCTACACCTTC. It translates to CASRTGVNYGYTF.

In the case of this clone: A junction boundary mismatches the germline segment, possibly from a read error. The J gene is TRBJ1-6, the V gene TRBV7-9; D is perhaps TRBD1 (5 bases). The CDR3 sequence is 15 residues long. Germline loops: CDR1 SEHNR, CDR2 FQNEAQ (reference sequence). The CDR3 bases are TGTGCCAGCAGTTTAGCAGGGAGCTATAATTCACCCCTCCACTTT. Encoded protein: CASSLAGSYNSPLHF.

CDR3 in amino acids: CASSLFQRTNYGYTF. The CDR3 DNA is TGTGCCAGCAGCTTGTTTCAGAGGACTAACTATGGCTACACCTTC. The rearrangement links TRBV5-6 to TRBJ1-2; D is ambiguous. V was cut by 1 base and J by 0 bases, with 10 bases left in between. Germline V CDR1 and CDR2: SGHDT, YYEEEE. The CDR3 spans 15 residues.

The chain joins TRBV6-5 to TRBJ2-2; tentatively, D is TRBD1 (5 bases). The ends were cut back, 6 bases at V and 2 bases at J, with 13 bases in the middle. The CDR3 consists of 15 residues. The germline CDR1 and CDR2 sequences are MNHEY and SVGAGI. The CDR3 coding sequence is TGTGCCAGCAGGGTGGGGCAGGTTAACACCGGGGAGCTGTTTTTT. Protein sequence: CASRVGQVNTGELFF.

This clone was seen a few times. The rearrangement uses TRBV5-1 and TRBJ2-1; no firm D call. This CDR3 contains 13 residues. With 2 bases removed from V and 4 bases from J, the gap between germline ends came to 7 bases. Germline V gives CDR1 SGHRS, CDR2 YFSETQ. CDR3 sequence reads: CASSLEAYNEQFF. The CDR3 nucleotides read TGCGCCAGCAGCTTAGAAGCTTACAATGAGCAGTTCTTC.

This chain links TRBV7-9 with TRBJ2-5; 12 nucleotides align to TRBD1. This CDR3 has 15 residues. V shed 5 bases, J shed 5 bases, and the junction held 6 bases outside the gene matches. Germline V gene sequence: CDR1 SEHNR, CDR2 FQNEAQ (reference sequence). CDR3 nucleotides: TGTGCCAGCAGCGTGGGACAGGGGGCTCAGGAGACCCAGTACTTC. It encodes CASSVGQGAQETQYF.

Notes on this clone: This sample includes further DNA sequences coding for the same CDR3. The gene calls are TRBV5-1 and TRBJ1-2, with D perhaps matching TRBD1 (5 bases). V lost 3 bases and J lost 4, with 10 bases in between. This CDR3 has 13 amino acids. The germline V gene has CDR1 SGHRS and CDR2 YFSETQ. The CDR3 DNA is TGCGCCAGCAGCTCCGACGGGGGCTATGGCTACACCTTC. Translated: CASSSDGGYGYTF.